Following are 27 T cell receptor beta chains from one sample sequenced in a study of CD8 T cells in ankylosing spondylitis. TCRdb fed the 5' RACE reads into MiXCR, producing one record per CDR3 protein. The repertoire holds around 480,000 distinct CDR3 sequences, with under 20% as singletons. Their target antigens are unknown. Whole-study findings and limits: For ankylosing spondylitis blood, a TCR beta motif of eight or nine highly homologous variants appeared characteristic.

The material sequenced was blood, either unsorted or a sorted T cell fraction (not recorded which). The source is a male donor with ankylosing spondylitis.

The chain is built from TRBV20-1 and TRBJ2-3, with 8 bases matching TRBD2. In germline, CDR1 is DFQATT, CDR2 SNEGSKA (reference sequence). CDR3 size: 16 residues. V lost 3 bases and J lost 4; bases outside the gene matches: 12. The CDR3 DNA follows: TGCAGTGCTAGGTCACCGGGAGCGGGGGTTCCAGATACGCAGTATTTT. Translated, it gives CSARSPGAGVPDTQYF.

In the case of this clonotype: Compared with germline, one end of the junction differs, possibly owing to a read error. This sequence joins TRBV6-1 and TRBJ1-5; no clear D gene. CDR1 and CDR2 (germline): MNHNS, SASEGT. The CDR3 has 14 residues. CDR3 amino acids: CASSPAGGNQPQQF. In DNA form, the CDR3 reads TGTGCCAGCAGCCCCGCGGGAGGCAATCAGCCCCAGCAATTT.

V is TRBV18 and J is TRBJ1-1; the D is unclear. The CDR3 loop spans 14 amino acids. Germline V gene lookup returns CDR1 KGHSH and CDR2 LQKENI. V gave up 4 bases and J gave up 2 bases, with 11 bases separating them. Written as DNA, the CDR3 is TGTGCCAGCTCACTAGGGAATTTAAACACTGAAGCTTTCTTT. Its translation: CASSLGNLNTEAFF.

This clonotype has only a few counts. The chain couples TRBV6-5 to TRBJ2-1; possible D gene TRBD2, 6 bases. The CDR3 loop spans 15 amino acids. CDR1 and CDR2 from the germline V gene are MNHEY and SVGAGI. The germline V and J ends were trimmed by 2 bases and 7 bases, with 15 bases remaining between them. The CDR3 loop is CASSYERLRGNEQFF. CDR3 in DNA: TGTGCCAGCAGTTACGAGCGGTTACGGGGGAATGAGCAGTTCTTC.

This clonotype turned up a few times. CDR3 in amino acids: CASSRGTSKRETQYF. The CDR3 DNA reads TGTGCCAGCAGCCGCGGGACTAGCAAGAGAGAGACCCAGTACTTC. The rearrangement uses TRBV6-2 or TRBV6-3 and TRBJ2-5; the match to TRBD2 covers 9 bases. The CDR3 sequence is 15 residues long. Germline-derived CDR1 and CDR2 are MNHEY and SVGEGT. V dropped 6 bases and J dropped 4; count of bases not matched to a gene: 9.

This chain uses TRBV14 with TRBJ1-2, with no clear D. CDR3 length: 14 amino acids. V lost 1 base to trimming and J lost 8 bases, with 14 bases between them. In germline, CDR1 is SGHDN, CDR2 FVKESK. CDR3 loop: CASSQGRFHLGYTF. CDR3 DNA sequence: TGTGCCAGCAGCCAAGGGCGCTTCCACCTAGGCTACACCTTC.

This clonotype has a count of ten or more. V gene TRBV5-1 combines with J gene TRBJ1-1, with D unclear. CDR1 and CDR2 (germline): SGHRS, YFSETQ. CDR3 length: 15 amino acids. V was shortened by 2 bases and J by 1 base, with 12 bases between the two germline ends. The CDR3 sequence: CASSLSSQPNTEAFF. DNA of the CDR3: TGCGCCAGCAGCTTAAGTTCCCAACCGAACACTGAAGCTTTCTTT.

The rearrangement links TRBV7-2 to TRBJ2-4, with D possibly being TRBD2 (5 bases). This CDR3 contains 14 residues. CDR1 is SGHTA, CDR2 FQGNSA, per germline. Trimming took 3 bases from V and 6 from J, leaving 12 bases between them. The CDR3 DNA reads as TGTGCCAGCAGCTTGGAACTAGTGGTAAACATTCAGTACTTC. Its translation is CASSLELVVNIQYF.

This clonotype was counted many times. The CDR3 DNA reads as TGTGCCAGCAGTCTGTTTGACTATGGCTACACCTTC. It codes for CASSLFDYGYTF. The chain joins TRBV28 to TRBJ1-2; D not resolved. Germline CDR1 is MDHEN and CDR2 is SYDVKM. This CDR3 is built from 12 residues. V lost 5 bases and J 3 bases, leaving 7 bases between the germline ends.

This clonotype was recorded many times. The V call is TRBV12-3 or TRBV12-4, the J call TRBJ2-7; no reliable D call. This CDR3 comprises 12 residues. Trimming cost V 4 bases and J 3 bases, with 7 bases left between them. Here the CDR3 DNA reads TGTGCCAGCAGTTATGGGTTCTACGAGCAGTACTTC. Protein product: CASSYGFYEQYF.

The gene calls are TRBV7-9 and TRBJ1-4, with D hard to call. CDR3 length: 15 residues. Germline-derived CDR1 and CDR2 are SEHNR and FQNEAQ (reference sequence). V was trimmed by 1 base and J by 7 bases, leaving 13 bases between them. The CDR3 DNA follows: TGTGCCAGCAGCTTAGGCGGCATCACGGGTGAAAAACTGTTTTTT. Translated: CASSLGGITGEKLFF. Filled out from reference TRBV7-9 and TRBJ1-4, the complete variable domain reads DTGVSQNPRHKITKRGQNVTFRCDPISEHNRLYWYRQTLGQGPEFLTYFQNEAQLEKSRLLSDRFSAERPKGSFSTLEIQRTEQGDSAMYLCASSLGGITGEKLFFGSGTQLSVL.

The chain links TRBV7-9 to TRBJ1-2, with no clear D. The germline V and J ends were trimmed by 1 base and 4 bases, with 7 bases remaining between them. CDR1 is SEHNR, CDR2 FQNEAQ, per germline (reference sequence). CDR3 length equals 13 residues. The CDR3 coding sequence is TGTGCCAGCAGCTTAGGGTCAGTCTATGGCTACACCTTC. Translation gives CASSLGSVYGYTF.

This clonotype was counted a single time. The chain uses TRBV6-5 and TRBJ2-5, with 8 bases lining up with TRBD1. There are 15 residues in the CDR3. Germline CDR1 and CDR2: MNHEY and SVGAGI. The J segment lost 5 bases and the V segment lost 2 bases, leaving 7 bases of the junction unmatched. The CDR3 is CASSYGQGAGETQYF. The DNA of the CDR3 is TGTGCCAGCAGTTACGGTCAGGGGGCAGGGGAGACCCAGTACTTC.

This clonotype has only a few counts. The V and J genes are TRBV9 and TRBJ2-1, with TRBD2 as a possible D gene (5 bases). Per germline, CDR1 SGDLS and CDR2 YYNGEE. V was pared by 0 bases and J by 9 bases, with 16 bases between. The CDR3 is made up of 15 amino acids. The CDR3 here is CASSVAGIRGAEQFF. The CDR3 coding sequence is TGTGCCAGCAGCGTAGCCGGGATCCGTGGCGCTGAGCAGTTCTTC.

This chain uses TRBV6-5 with TRBJ1-4; D is perhaps TRBD1 (5 bases). Germline assignment: CDR1 MNHEY and CDR2 SVGAGI. V lost 5 bases and J 5 bases, leaving 15 bases between the germline ends. The CDR3 covers 15 residues. The CDR3 sequence is CASSNRDLRNEKLFF. The CDR3 DNA reads as TGTGCCAGCAGTAACCGGGACCTAAGGAATGAAAAACTGTTTTTT.

The table lists this clonotype with a few counts. The gene calls are TRBV20-1 and TRBJ2-5; D possibly corresponds to TRBD1 (5 bases). Deletions cut 0 bases from V and 5 bases from J, with 10 bases between. CDR1 is DFQATT and CDR2 is SNEGSKA in the germline V gene (reference sequence). The CDR3 consists of 13 residues. The CDR3 reads CSARDGASETQYF. CDR3 bases: TGCAGTGCTAGAGATGGGGCGTCGGAGACCCAGTACTTC.

In its sample, this clonotype was seen a few times. The rearrangement links TRBV7-2 to TRBJ1-3; no firm D call. The V end lost 1 base, the J end lost 5 bases, and 12 bases lay between the germline ends. The CDR3 is 15 residues long. CDR1 is SGHTA and CDR2 is FQGNSA in the germline V gene. The CDR3 nucleotides are TGTGCCAGCAGCTTAGGGGGAGGTCGTAGAAACACCATATATTTT. Translated: CASSLGGGRRNTIYF.

The rearrangement joins TRBV7-2 to TRBJ2-2; D possibly corresponds to TRBD2 (5 bases). The CDR3 extends over 13 amino acids. Germline V gene lookup returns CDR1 SGHTA and CDR2 FQGNSA. V was cut by 5 bases and J by 7 bases, with 11 bases left in between. Here the CDR3 DNA reads TGTGCCAGCAGCCCCGGGATGGTCGGGGAGCTGTTTTTT. Its translation: CASSPGMVGELFF.

This clonotype was seen more than once but under ten times. The rearrangement links TRBV4-2 to TRBJ2-3; 7 bases agree with TRBD2. The CDR3 spans 17 residues. Unmatched junction bases numbered 16, after V lost 4 bases and J lost 6 bases. Germline CDR1 reads LGHNA; CDR2 reads YNFKEQ. Written as DNA, the CDR3 is TGTGCCAGCAGCCCCCGGGACTCCCCGTTCGGGGGGGATACGCAGTATTTT. Amino acid sequence: CASSPRDSPFGGDTQYF.

The chain couples TRBV18 to TRBJ2-2, with D possibly TRBD1 on 6 matching bases. Trimming pared 5 bases from V and 5 bases from J, leaving 21 bases between. The germline CDR1 and CDR2 sequences are KGHSH and LQKENI. This CDR3 has 17 amino acids. The CDR3 sequence: CASSLTRDNLRTGELFF. The CDR3 coding sequence is TGTGCCAGCTCATTAACTCGGGACAACTTGAGGACCGGGGAGCTGTTTTTT.

This sequence joins TRBV4-3 and TRBJ2-3, with D perhaps matching TRBD2 (6 bases). The CDR3 length is 15 residues. Per the germline V gene, CDR1 is LGHNA and CDR2 is YSLEER. V lost 1 base and J lost 4, with 12 bases in between. Here the CDR3 DNA reads TGCGCCAGCAGCCAAGTCGGTTCGGGAGCAGATACGCAGTATTTT. Protein product: CASSQVGSGADTQYF.

The chain is built from TRBV6-5 and TRBJ2-1; D remains ambiguous. V was trimmed by 0 bases and J by 0 bases, leaving 12 bases between them. The germline V gene has CDR1 MNHEY and CDR2 SVGAGI. The CDR3 runs 17 residues. DNA for the CDR3: TGTGCCAGCAGTTACTCGGGTTGGACGTCCTCCTACAATGAGCAGTTCTTC. Its translation is CASSYSGWTSSYNEQFF.

The V gene is TRBV6-1, the J gene TRBJ1-1; TRBD1 matches at 8 bases. The germline V gene has CDR1 MNHNS and CDR2 SASEGT. CDR3 length: 13 residues. V lost 6 bases, J lost 6 bases, and 6 bases stayed unmatched. The CDR3 region has the DNA TGTGCCAGCAGACAGGGGGGGGTGTCTGAAGCTTTCTTT. Its protein product is CASRQGGVSEAFF.

CDR3 residues: CASSRQGLYSPLHF. The CDR3 DNA reads TGTGCCAGCAGCCGACAGGGGTTATATTCACCCCTCCACTTT. The chain uses TRBV11-2 and TRBJ1-6, with TRBD1 matching 8 bases. The CDR3 has 14 residues. With V trimmed by 5 bases and J by 8 bases, 5 bases remained unmatched. The germline gives CDR1 SGHAT, CDR2 FQNNGV.

This CDR3 is CASSVVSGSNEQFF. DNA of the CDR3: TGTGCCAGCAGCGTAGTGAGCGGCTCTAATGAGCAGTTCTTC. The rearrangement links TRBV9 to TRBJ2-1; tentatively, D is TRBD2 (5 bases). V lost 0 bases and J lost 7, with 11 bases in between. Germline assignment: CDR1 SGDLS and CDR2 YYNGEE. CDR3 size: 14 residues. Complete variable domain (other parts from reference TRBV9 and TRBJ2-1): DSGVTQTPKHLITATGQRVTLRCSPRSGDLSVYWYQQSLDQGLQFLIQYYNGEERAKGNILERFSAQQFPDLHSELNLSSLELGDSALYFCASSVVSGSNEQFFGPGTRLTVL.

This clonotype occurred a few times. This chain links TRBV28 with TRBJ1-2, with a possible D match to TRBD1 (5 bases). This CDR3 spans 15 amino acids. V was shortened by 7 bases and J by 4 bases, with 19 bases between the two germline ends. CDR1 and CDR2 (germline): MDHEN, SYDVKM. The CDR3 region has the DNA TGTGCCAGCAATACAAATCCCAGGGACGCCTATGGCTACACCTTC. The encoded protein is CASNTNPRDAYGYTF.

DNA of the CDR3: TGTGCCAGCAGCACAAGGGACGTGAACACCGGGGAGCTGTTTTTT. Its translation is CASSTRDVNTGELFF. The V and J genes are TRBV7-2 and TRBJ2-2; D may match TRBD1 or TRBD2 (5 bases each). Germline CDR1 is SGHTA and CDR2 is FQGNSA. CDR3 size: 15 residues. Trimming cost V 5 bases and J 1 base, with 11 bases left between them. The full variable domain, rest sourced from reference TRBV7-2 and TRBJ2-2, is GAGVSQSPSNKVTEKGKDVELRCDPISGHTALYWYRQSLGQGLEFLIYFQGNSAPDKSGLPSDRFSAERTGGSVSTLTIQRTQQEDSAVYLCASSTRDVNTGELFFGEGSRLTVL.